This TCR beta chain is drawn from a study of T-cell memory formation after mild COVID-19. Across the whole study: Largely, the TCR clusters proved donor specific. Study observations and caveats: Within pre-infection memory, some responding clones were found, suggesting cross-reactive memory joined.

A few counts support this clonotype. The antigen remains undetermined. One entry per CDR3 protein results from TCRdb running MiXCR on the 5' RACE reads. The data hold 410,000 or so distinct CDR3 sequences, with more than 20% observed a single time. This TCR came from an adult woman who had mild COVID-19 (a few samples of this study predate the infection). Cell type and time point are not known. The sample was PBMCs or a T cell subset sorted from them (not recorded which).

CDR3 amino acids: CASSPTNGGGDTQYF. The CDR3 DNA sequence: TGTGCCAGCAGCCCCACGAACGGAGGAGGAGATACGCAGTATTTT. The V gene is TRBV4-2, the J gene TRBJ2-3, with D tentatively TRBD2 (5 bases). This CDR3 contains 15 residues. Germline CDR1 is LGHNA and CDR2 is YNFKEQ. V gave up 4 bases and J gave up 5 bases, with 16 bases separating them.